The 23 T cell receptor beta chains in this list originate from one sample, sequenced in a study of metastatic and nonmetastatic thyroid tumors. Every patient underwent thyroid surgery untreated. Using MiXCR, TCRdb reanalyzed the PCR reads. This table holds about 20,000 clones, about a third found once. The specimen was tumor tissue. The receptors were sampled from a female donor with papillary thyroid cancer or a benign thyroid nodule (not recorded which). Some clones in this sample may be carry-over from other donors' samples.

The rearrangement joins TRBV24-1 to TRBJ2-2, with 7 bases lining up with TRBD2. The CDR3 is 16 amino acids. Losses at the gene ends were 4 bases for V and 1 base for J; bases not matched to a gene: 5. CDR1 is KGHDR and CDR2 is SFDVKD in the germline V gene. CDR3 DNA: TGTGCCACCAGTGACAGACTAGCAGTGAACACCGGGGAGCTGTTTTTT. This encodes CATSDRLAVNTGELFF.

This clone rates as large. The chain uses TRBV7-2 and TRBJ2-7; D ambiguous. Trimming removed 5 bases from V and 3 bases from J, with 17 bases in between. Per the germline V gene, CDR1 is SGHTA and CDR2 is FQGNSA. This CDR3 has 15 residues. Here the CDR3 DNA reads TGTGCCAGCAGCCCCCATTTCAGCCGCCACTACGAGCAGTACTTC. Its translation: CASSPHFSRHYEQYF.

The rearrangement joins TRBV11-1 to TRBJ2-6; D possibly corresponds to TRBD1 (5 bases). V shed 1 base and J shed 0 bases, with 10 bases lying between them. The V gene's germline CDR1 is SGHAT and CDR2 FQDESV (reference sequence). This CDR3 spans 17 amino acids. CDR3 amino acids: CASSLDQTDSGANVLTF. CDR3 in DNA: TGTGCCAGCAGCTTAGACCAGACAGACTCTGGGGCCAACGTCCTGACTTTC.

The rearrangement links TRBV20-1 to TRBJ2-3, with 8 positions matching TRBD2. The length of the CDR3 is 15 residues. Germline CDR1 DFQATT, CDR2 SNEGSKA (reference sequence). After removal of 6 bases from V and 7 bases from J, the junction contained 15 bases not matched to a gene. The CDR3 DNA reads TGCAGTGCCACCGCACTAGCGGACCTTCGGAATACGCAGTATTTT. This translates into CSATALADLRNTQYF.

The rearrangement links TRBV3-1 to TRBJ2-7; tentatively, D is TRBD2 (6 bases). V lost 4 bases and J 3 bases, leaving 13 bases between the germline ends. This CDR3 spans 14 amino acids. CDR1 and CDR2 from the germline V gene are LGHDT and YNNKEL (reference sequence). The CDR3: CASSPPGLHYEQYF. The CDR3 DNA is TGTGCCAGCAGCCCCCCGGGACTTCACTACGAGCAGTACTTC.

This chain joins TRBV20-1 and TRBJ2-5; possibly TRBD2 for D (6 bases). Trimming left V 6 bases short and J 0 bases short, with 26 bases between. The CDR3 spans 18 residues. Germline loops: CDR1 DFQATT, CDR2 SNEGSKA (reference sequence). The CDR3, as DNA: TGCAGTGCCAGACGGGGGAGCCCCTACCGCAGGTACCAAGAGACCCAGTACTTC. It specifies CSARRGSPYRRYQETQYF.

This clone came up a few times. The chain uses TRBV6-1 and TRBJ2-7; 7 bases map to TRBD1. The ends lost 5 bases at V and 5 bases at J; junction bases unmatched: 15. CDR3 length: 16 residues. Germline V gene sequence: CDR1 MNHNS, CDR2 SASEGT. CDR3 loop: CASSHTRQGNRDEQYF. CDR3 nucleotide sequence: TGTGCCAGCAGTCATACCCGACAGGGAAATAGGGACGAGCAGTACTTC.

This chain uses TRBV6-1 with TRBJ2-1; 7 positions agree with TRBD2. Losses at the gene ends were 4 bases for V and 0 bases for J; bases not matched to a gene: 6. From germline, CDR1 is MNHNS and CDR2 SASEGT. There are 16 residues in the CDR3. CDR3 amino acids: CASSVLAAYSYNEQFF. DNA for the CDR3: TGTGCCAGCAGTGTTCTAGCGGCGTACTCCTACAATGAGCAGTTCTTC.

This chain uses TRBV10-3 with TRBJ2-4, with 12 bases identical to TRBD2. The assigned J gene may be wrong: the sequence end matches TRBJ2-1 better. CDR1 ENHRY and CDR2 SYGVKD come from the germline V gene. The CDR3 sequence is 16 residues long. CDR3 protein: CAISQSGLAGRDEQFF. The CDR3 coding sequence is TGTGCCATCAGCCAAAGTGGACTAGCGGGAAGGGATGAGCAGTTCTTC.

The chain carries TRBV28 and TRBJ2-7; TRBD2 matches 7 bases. CDR3 size: 14 residues. The germline CDR1 and CDR2 sequences are MDHEN and SYDVKM. The V gene end was trimmed by 6 bases and the J gene end by 6 bases; junction bases not matched to a gene: 11. This CDR3 reads CASRAGGSGAEQYF. The CDR3 DNA reads TGTGCCAGCAGGGCGGGCGGGAGTGGGGCCGAGCAGTACTTC.

This clone was seen only a few times. This chain links TRBV6-1 with TRBJ1-5; 8 bases are a match to TRBD1. The junction had 9 bases not matched to a gene; V was cut back by 6 bases and J by 8 bases. CDR3 size: 14 residues. The V gene's germline CDR1 is MNHNS and CDR2 SASEGT. The CDR3 protein is CASSEGQENEPQHF. The DNA of the CDR3 is TGTGCCAGCAGCGAGGGACAGGAGAACGAGCCCCAGCATTTT.

The chain carries TRBV5-1 and TRBJ2-7; perhaps D is TRBD1 or TRBD2 (5 bases each). Germline V CDR1 and CDR2: SGHRS, YFSETQ. This CDR3 has 15 residues. V was trimmed by 0 bases and J by 5 bases, leaving 15 bases between them. CDR3 nucleotides: TGCGCCAGCAGCTTGGTTGGGACCCCTACGGACGAGCAGTACTTC. Protein sequence: CASSLVGTPTDEQYF.

The V gene is TRBV7-9, the J gene TRBJ2-7; maybe TRBD2 (5 bases). Germline values: CDR1 SEHNR, CDR2 FQNEAQ (reference sequence). With 5 bases removed from V and 7 bases from J, the gap between germline ends came to 12 bases. This CDR3 contains 12 residues. The CDR3 sequence: CASSLGGGEQYF. The CDR3 bases are TGTGCCAGCAGCCTAGGCGGAGGAGAGCAGTACTTC.

By share, this clone counts as large (0.1 to 1%). The chain joins TRBV6-1 to TRBJ1-2; D perhaps matches TRBD1 (6 bases). The CDR3 length is 13 residues. Germline assignment: CDR1 MNHNS and CDR2 SASEGT. Trimming took off 9 bases at V and 2 bases at J, with 13 bases between the two ends. CDR3 DNA: TGTGCCAGTGCACCCGGGGGCAACTATGGCTACACCTTC. As protein: CASAPGGNYGYTF.

This clone turned up a few times. This rearrangement joins TRBV27 to TRBJ2-1, with a weak D call TRBD2 (7 bases). Between the trimmed V and J ends, which lost 7 bases and 1 base, there was a span of 17 bases. Germline loops: CDR1 MNHEY, CDR2 SMNVEV (reference sequence). The CDR3 has 16 residues. CDR3 loop: CASTRWGGASYNEQFF. As DNA, the CDR3 is TGTGCCAGCACGAGGTGGGGGGGCGCATCCTACAATGAGCAGTTCTTC.

This CDR3 is CSARGPAGVGEQFF. The DNA of the CDR3 is TGCAGTGCTAGAGGCCCCGCGGGGGTTGGTGAGCAGTTCTTC. The chain is built from TRBV20-1 and TRBJ2-5, with 7 bases aligning to TRBD2. The J call may be mistaken, given a closer DNA end match to TRBJ2-1. Germline V CDR1 and CDR2: DFQATT, SNEGSKA (reference sequence). This CDR3 is built from 14 residues.

The chain employs TRBV10-1 and TRBJ1-5, with D hard to call. The CDR3 is 15 residues long. V shed 6 bases and J shed 4 bases, with 16 bases lying between them. Looked up from germline, CDR1 is WNHNN and CDR2 is SYGVQD (reference sequence). The CDR3 coding sequence is TGCGCCAGCAGCGAGAAAAACGTCTCTAATCAGCCCCAGCATTTT. It is translated as CASSEKNVSNQPQHF.

The chain carries TRBV18 and TRBJ1-6; 8 bases line up with TRBD1. Germline V gives CDR1 KGHSH, CDR2 LQKENI. This CDR3 spans 16 amino acids. Trimming took 3 bases from V and 6 from J; bases not matched to a gene: 7. CDR3 region: CASSPQTGAFNSPLHF. In DNA, the CDR3 is TGTGCCAGCTCACCCCAGACAGGGGCTTTTAATTCACCCCTCCACTTT.

The rearrangement uses TRBV6-1 and TRBJ1-6; D is perhaps TRBD1 (5 bases). Per the germline V gene, CDR1 is MNHNS and CDR2 is SASEGT. The CDR3 runs 15 residues. The V end lost 6 bases, the J end lost 9 bases, and 18 bases lay between the germline ends. The CDR3: CASSRHGADGSPLHF. In DNA form, the CDR3 reads TGTGCCAGCAGCCGTCACGGGGCGGACGGTTCACCCCTCCACTTT.

The V and J genes are TRBV6-1 and TRBJ1-1; D possibly corresponds to TRBD1 (5 bases). V was shortened by 5 bases and J by 5 bases, with 12 bases between the two germline ends. From germline, CDR1 is MNHNS and CDR2 SASEGT. This CDR3 is 13 amino acids long. The CDR3 DNA follows: TGTGCCAGCAGTCGGGGGTCGGGAACTGAAGCTTTCTTT. Translating gives CASSRGSGTEAFF.

V and J are TRBV5-5 and TRBJ1-6; D not resolved. Germline loops: CDR1 SGHKS, CDR2 YYEKEE (reference sequence). The CDR3 extends over 15 amino acids. With 2 bases removed from V and 6 bases from J, the gap between germline ends came to 12 bases. Here the CDR3 reads CASSFRGMRNSPLHF. The CDR3 nucleotides are TGTGCCAGCAGCTTTCGAGGGATGCGTAATTCACCCCTCCACTTT.

The gene calls are TRBV7-9 and TRBJ2-1; TRBD2 is a possible D gene (5 bases). CDR1 is SEHNR, CDR2 FQNEAQ, per germline (reference sequence). Trimming shortened V by 4 bases and J by 4 bases, and 11 bases separated the two germline ends. This CDR3 contains 14 residues. CDR3 DNA sequence: TGTGCCAGCAGCTCAAGCCGGGATTACAATGAGCAGTTCTTC. Translation gives CASSSSRDYNEQFF.

The sample holds a few counts of this clone. The chain carries TRBV6-2 or TRBV6-3 and TRBJ1-1, with D perhaps matching TRBD1 (5 bases). Germline V gene lookup returns CDR1 MNHEY and CDR2 SVGEGT. The length of the CDR3 is 14 residues. Deletions cut 11 bases from V and 9 bases from J, with 25 bases between. The CDR3 DNA is TGTGCCCCTCATCCCACCCCAGGACATATAAAAGCTTTCTTT. Translated, it gives CAPHPTPGHIKAFF.